This is a list of T cell receptor beta chains from one sample in a study of blood T cell repertoires in COVID-19. Profiling relied on immunoSEQ multiplex PCR, and the TCRdb table lists in-frame clones only, not all of them. The table records about 260,000 clones, roughly four fifths of them present only once. Material for sequencing was peripheral blood. The receptors originated from a woman in her forties or fifties who had recovered from COVID-19. Each CDR3 is given without its conserved first and last residue. Fields, in order: J gene, V gene, CDR3 protein.

TRBJ1-5,TRBV4-2,ASSQGVGGTGIYSNQPQH
TRBJ1-2,TRBV5-1,ASSLSDIHGYT
TRBJ2-7,TRBV3-1/TRBV3-2,ASSLGAGGVWEQY
TRBJ2-5,TRBV7-2,ASSSPNQETQY
TRBJ1-5,TRBV7-2,ASSFGFNQPQH
TRBJ2-2,TRBV5-4,ASSHIQGADTGELF
TRBJ1-2,TRBV19,ASSIDRGHGDGYT
TRBJ1-1,TRBV27,ASSSQGAHTEAF
TRBJ2-5,TRBV9,ASSQTGVQETQY
TRBJ2-7,TRBV30,AWSSTTGGYEQY
TRBJ1-5,TRBV28,ASRRAGQGNQPQH
TRBJ2-2,TRBV10-3,AISKTGTKNTGELF